Below are 17 T cell receptor beta chains sequenced from a single sample in a study of cytomegalovirus exposure and HLA in healthy donors. Use of 60 Vbeta and 13 Jbeta primers characterized the PCR. Assay used: immunoSEQ multiplex PCR; TCRdb lists only in-frame clones, some missing. This table has 90,000 to 100,000 clones, 60% to 85% appearing once. The sequenced sample was PBMCs. The receptors were gathered from a woman aged 40 to 50 in good health and CMV-seronegative.

This CDR3 is CASSLVTTGFGEQFF. In nucleotides, the CDR3 is TGCGCCAGCAGCTTGGTTACGACAGGGTTTGGTGAGCAGTTCTTC. The J gene is TRBJ2-1, the V gene TRBV5-1, with 7 bases that match TRBD1. The CDR3 covers 15 residues. From germline, CDR1 is SGHRS and CDR2 YFSETQ. V trimming: 0 bases; J trimming: 9 bases; junction bases outside the gene matches: 9.

The chain is built from TRBV10-1 and TRBJ2-7, with D possibly matching TRBD1 (5 bases). CDR3 length: 14 residues. Germline CDR1 WNHNN, CDR2 SYGVQD (reference sequence). V was clipped by 2 bases and J by 2 bases, with 10 bases between them. The CDR3 bases are TGCGCCAGCAGTGAGGAAGACAGCGCCTACGAGCAGTACTTC. Protein product: CASSEEDSAYEQYF.

The chain recombines TRBV13 with TRBJ2-3; D ambiguous. The CDR3 is made up of 12 amino acids. V gave up 1 base and J gave up 3 bases, with 2 bases separating them. CDR1 and CDR2 (germline): PRHDT, FYEKMQ (reference sequence). The CDR3 region is CASSLATDTQYF. For the CDR3, the DNA is TGTGCCAGCAGCTTAGCGACAGATACGCAGTATTTT.

The chain uses TRBV4-2 and TRBJ2-7, with 7 bases that match TRBD2. V dropped 1 base and J dropped 3; count of bases not matched to a gene: 9. This CDR3 spans 16 amino acids. Germline loops: CDR1 LGHNA, CDR2 YNFKEQ. The CDR3 sequence is CASSQGEGPGLYEQYF. CDR3 coding DNA: TGTGCCAGCAGCCAAGGGGAGGGGCCGGGCCTCTACGAGCAGTACTTC.

The chain combines TRBV29-1 with TRBJ2-3, with TRBD1 as a possible D gene (6 bases). This CDR3 contains 14 residues. V was trimmed by 1 base and J by 6 bases, leaving 14 bases between them. Germline CDR1 and CDR2: SQVTM and ANQGSEA. The CDR3 nucleotides read TGCAGCGTTGAAGTCCAGGGGCGAGTTGATACGCAGTATTTT. This gives the protein CSVEVQGRVDTQYF.

Only one count was recorded for this clone. The chain joins TRBV7-9 to TRBJ1-1; TRBD1 is a possible D gene (5 bases). V was clipped by 8 bases and J by 0 bases, with 16 bases between them. Germline loops: CDR1 SEHNR, CDR2 FQNEAQ (reference sequence). The CDR3 length is 15 residues. DNA of the CDR3: TGTGCCAGCTCGGCCAGGGAGGCCATGAACACTGAAGCTTTCTTT. Its protein is CASSAREAMNTEAFF.

This clone was recorded a few times. The rearrangement joins TRBV6-1 to TRBJ1-4; D call uncertain. This CDR3 spans 15 amino acids. Trimming pared 6 bases from V and 0 bases from J, leaving 11 bases between. From germline, CDR1 is MNHNS and CDR2 SASEGT. CDR3 coding DNA: TGTGCCAGCAGAGGAAACGGGGCAACTAATGAAAAACTGTTTTTT. Translation gives CASRGNGATNEKLFF.

This chain links TRBV7-9 with TRBJ2-3; 8 bases map to TRBD2. Germline values: CDR1 SEHNR, CDR2 FQNEAQ (reference sequence). This CDR3 has 16 amino acids. The V and J ends lost 1 base and 4 bases, in that order; junction bases with no gene match: 7. DNA for the CDR3: TGTGCCAGCAGCTTAGTCTTGGCGGGGGGAGCAGATACGCAGTATTTT. Translating gives CASSLVLAGGADTQYF.

The rearrangement joins TRBV4-2 to TRBJ2-3, with D maybe TRBD2 (6 bases). This CDR3 has 15 amino acids. CDR1 and CDR2 from the germline V gene are LGHNA and YNFKEQ. Trimming shortened V by 1 base and J by 0 bases, and 8 bases separated the two germline ends. CDR3 sequence reads: CASSQGTMSTDTQYF. CDR3 sequence (DNA): TGTGCCAGCAGCCAAGGGACTATGAGCACAGATACGCAGTATTTT.

This chain links TRBV7-9 with TRBJ2-7; tentative D call: TRBD1 (6 bases). Germline V CDR1 and CDR2: SEHNR, FQNEAQ (reference sequence). V was trimmed by 0 bases and J by 1 base, leaving 7 bases between them. The CDR3 covers 14 residues. CDR3 region: CASSLAGTSYEQYF. In DNA form, the CDR3 reads TGTGCCAGCAGCTTAGCAGGGACATCCTACGAGCAGTACTTC.

The chain has TRBV6-5 and TRBJ2-7, with TRBD2 as a possible D gene (5 bases). The CDR3 is made up of 16 amino acids. V dropped 4 bases and J dropped 5 bases, with 21 bases sitting between them. Germline loops: CDR1 MNHEY, CDR2 SVGAGI. The CDR3 nucleotides are TGTGCCAGCAGTTTCTTTTTAACGGGGATTCGTAACGAGCAGTACTTC. It translates to CASSFFLTGIRNEQYF.

The rearrangement uses TRBV5-1 and TRBJ2-7; 12 nucleotides agree with TRBD1. The CDR3 has 14 amino acids. The germline V gene has CDR1 SGHRS and CDR2 YFSETQ. With 3 bases clipped from V and 7 bases from J, the junction kept 5 bases outside the gene matches. For the CDR3, the DNA is TGCGCCAGCAGCTCGGGGACAGGGGGCGGTGAGCAGTACTTC. It specifies CASSSGTGGGEQYF.

The chain has TRBV5-5 and TRBJ2-3; 8 nucleotides match TRBD2. Germline CDR1 is SGHKS and CDR2 is YYEKEE (reference sequence). With 0 bases clipped from V and 3 bases from J, the junction kept 9 bases outside the gene matches. CDR3 length: 17 residues. The CDR3 DNA follows: TGTGCCAGCAGCTTGGCCACCGGGACTAGTGGGACAGATACGCAGTATTTT. As protein: CASSLATGTSGTDTQYF.

This clone was found a few times. The genes are TRBV7-2 and TRBJ2-1; 7 nucleotides agree with TRBD1. V gave up 3 bases and J gave up 6 bases; unmatched junction bases: 2. The germline gives CDR1 SGHTA, CDR2 FQGNSA. There are 13 residues in the CDR3. The CDR3 nucleotides read TGTGCCAGCAGCTTGAGACAGGGCAATGAGCAGTTCTTC. This codes for CASSLRQGNEQFF. Drawing the rest from reference TRBV7-2 and TRBJ2-1, the complete variable domain is GAGVSQSPSNKVTEKGKDVELRCDPISGHTALYWYRQSLGQGLEFLIYFQGNSAPDKSGLPSDRFSAERTGGSVSTLTIQRTQQEDSAVYLCASSLRQGNEQFFGPGTRLTVL.

The chain is built from TRBV7-2 and TRBJ2-5, with 7 bases aligning to TRBD1. Losses at the gene ends were 1 base for V and 4 bases for J; bases not matched to a gene: 6. The CDR3 is 15 residues long. Germline loops: CDR1 SGHTA, CDR2 FQGNSA. The CDR3 loop reads CASSLGSQGRETQYF. The CDR3 nucleotides read TGTGCCAGCAGCTTAGGGTCACAGGGGAGAGAGACCCAGTACTTC. Combining the CDR3 with reference TRBV7-2 and TRBJ2-5 gives the whole variable domain GAGVSQSPSNKVTEKGKDVELRCDPISGHTALYWYRQSLGQGLEFLIYFQGNSAPDKSGLPSDRFSAERTGGSVSTLTIQRTQQEDSAVYLCASSLGSQGRETQYFGPGTRLLVL.

The V call is TRBV5-1, the J call TRBJ2-3; TRBD1 matches at 8 bases. Germline CDR1 is SGHRS and CDR2 is YFSETQ. Trimming took 5 bases from V and 3 from J; bases not matched to a gene: 8. CDR3 length: 15 amino acids. This CDR3 reads CASRQGARTTDTQYF. CDR3 bases: TGCGCCAGCAGGCAGGGGGCCCGTACGACAGATACGCAGTATTTT.

The chain has TRBV27 and TRBJ2-7; a weak D match, TRBD1 (5 bases). Germline CDR1 MNHEY, CDR2 SMNVEV (reference sequence). V was clipped by 5 bases and J by 3 bases, with 11 bases between them. This CDR3 has 13 amino acids. The CDR3 here is CASSLTGDYEQYF. In nucleotides, the CDR3 is TGTGCCAGCAGTCTCACAGGAGACTACGAGCAGTACTTC.